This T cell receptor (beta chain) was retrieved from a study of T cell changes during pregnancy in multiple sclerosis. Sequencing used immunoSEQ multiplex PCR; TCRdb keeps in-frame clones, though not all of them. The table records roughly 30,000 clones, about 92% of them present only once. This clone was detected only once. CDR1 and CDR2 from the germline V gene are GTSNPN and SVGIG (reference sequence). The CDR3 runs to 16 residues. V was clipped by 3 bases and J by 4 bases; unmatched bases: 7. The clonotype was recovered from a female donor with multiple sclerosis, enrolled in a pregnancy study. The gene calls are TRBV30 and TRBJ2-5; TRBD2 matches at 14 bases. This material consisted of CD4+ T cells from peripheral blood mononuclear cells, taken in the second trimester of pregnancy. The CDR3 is CAWSPPGLAGGETQYF. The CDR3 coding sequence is TGTGCCTGGAGCCCACCCGGACTAGCGGGAGGAGAGACCCAGTACTTC.